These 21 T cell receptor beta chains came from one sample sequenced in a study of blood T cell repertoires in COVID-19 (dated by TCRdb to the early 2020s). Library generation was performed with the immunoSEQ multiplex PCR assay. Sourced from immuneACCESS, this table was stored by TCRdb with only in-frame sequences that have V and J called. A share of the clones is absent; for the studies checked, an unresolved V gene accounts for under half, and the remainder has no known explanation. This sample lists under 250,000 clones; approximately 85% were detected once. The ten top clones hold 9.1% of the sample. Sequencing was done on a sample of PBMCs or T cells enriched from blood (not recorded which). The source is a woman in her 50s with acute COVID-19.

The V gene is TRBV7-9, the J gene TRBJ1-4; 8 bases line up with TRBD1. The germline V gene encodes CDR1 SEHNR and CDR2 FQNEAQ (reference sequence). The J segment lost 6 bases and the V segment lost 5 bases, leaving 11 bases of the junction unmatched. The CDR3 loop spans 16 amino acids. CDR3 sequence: CASSAPVGQGDEKLFF. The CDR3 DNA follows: TGTGCCAGCAGCGCCCCGGTCGGACAGGGAGATGAAAAACTGTTTTTT.

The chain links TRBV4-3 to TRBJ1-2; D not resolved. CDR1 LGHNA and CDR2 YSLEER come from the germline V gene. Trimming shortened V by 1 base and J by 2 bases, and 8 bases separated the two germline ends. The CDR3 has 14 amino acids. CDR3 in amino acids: CASSQGRFNYGYTF. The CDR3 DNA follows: TGCGCCAGCAGCCAAGGCAGGTTCAACTATGGCTACACCTTC.

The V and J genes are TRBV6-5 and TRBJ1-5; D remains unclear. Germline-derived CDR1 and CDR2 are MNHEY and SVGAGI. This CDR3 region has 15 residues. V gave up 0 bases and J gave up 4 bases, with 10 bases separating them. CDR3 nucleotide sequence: TGTGCCAGCAGTTACTCGAACAGCAAGAATCAGCCCCAGCATTTT. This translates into CASSYSNSKNQPQHF.

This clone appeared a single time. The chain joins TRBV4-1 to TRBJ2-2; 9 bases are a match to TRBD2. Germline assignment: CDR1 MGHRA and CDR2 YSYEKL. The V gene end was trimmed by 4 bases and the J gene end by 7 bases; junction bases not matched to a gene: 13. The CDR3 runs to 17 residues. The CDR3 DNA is TGCGCCAGCAGCCTGGACCCCAGCGGGGGGCCTAGCGGGGAGCTGTTTTTT. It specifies CASSLDPSGGPSGELFF.

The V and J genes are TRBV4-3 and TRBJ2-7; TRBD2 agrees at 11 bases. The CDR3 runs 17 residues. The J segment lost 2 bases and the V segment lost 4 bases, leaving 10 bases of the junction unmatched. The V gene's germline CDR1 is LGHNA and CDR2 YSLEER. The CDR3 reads CASSRDPSGGYAYEQYF. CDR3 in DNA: TGCGCCAGCAGCCGAGATCCTAGCGGGGGGTACGCCTACGAGCAGTACTTC.

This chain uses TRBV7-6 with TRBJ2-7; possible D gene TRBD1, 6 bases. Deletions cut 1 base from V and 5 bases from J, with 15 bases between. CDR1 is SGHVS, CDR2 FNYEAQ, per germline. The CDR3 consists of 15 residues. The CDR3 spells CASSLGSRGQNEQYF. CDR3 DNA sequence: TGTGCCAGCAGCTTAGGATCCAGGGGTCAGAACGAGCAGTACTTC.

CDR3 nucleotide sequence: TGCGCCAGCAGCCAAGCCCCCTTGGACAGAGACTATGGCTACACCTTC. This codes for CASSQAPLDRDYGYTF. The chain joins TRBV4-1 to TRBJ1-2; tentative D call: TRBD1 (6 bases). Looked up from germline, CDR1 is MGHRA and CDR2 is YSYEKL. The CDR3 loop spans 16 amino acids. V was trimmed by 1 base and J by 3 bases, leaving 15 bases between them.

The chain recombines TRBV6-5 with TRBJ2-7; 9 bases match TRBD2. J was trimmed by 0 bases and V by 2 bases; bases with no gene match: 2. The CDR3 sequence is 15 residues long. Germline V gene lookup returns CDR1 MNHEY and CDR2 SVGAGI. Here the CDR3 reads CASSYETSGSYEQYF. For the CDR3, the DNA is TGTGCCAGCAGTTACGAGACTAGCGGCTCCTACGAGCAGTACTTC.

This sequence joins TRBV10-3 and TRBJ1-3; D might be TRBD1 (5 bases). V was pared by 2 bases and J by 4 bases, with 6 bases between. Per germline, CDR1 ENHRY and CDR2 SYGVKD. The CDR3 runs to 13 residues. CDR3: CAISENRGNTIYF. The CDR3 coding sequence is TGTGCCATCAGTGAGAACAGGGGAAACACCATATATTTT.

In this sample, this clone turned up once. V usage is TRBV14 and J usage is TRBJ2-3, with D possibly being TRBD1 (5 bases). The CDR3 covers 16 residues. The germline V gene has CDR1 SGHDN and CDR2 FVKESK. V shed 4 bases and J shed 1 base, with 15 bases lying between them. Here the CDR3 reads CASSPRRQLGTDTQYF. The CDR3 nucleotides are TGTGCCAGCAGCCCACGCAGACAGTTAGGCACAGATACGCAGTATTTT.

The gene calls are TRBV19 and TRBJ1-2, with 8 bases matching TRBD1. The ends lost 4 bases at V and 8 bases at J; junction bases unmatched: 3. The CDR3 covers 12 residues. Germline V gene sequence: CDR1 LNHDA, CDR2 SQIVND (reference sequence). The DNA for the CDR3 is TGTGCCAGTAGTAAACAGGGGGGCGGCTACACCTTC. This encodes CASSKQGGGYTF. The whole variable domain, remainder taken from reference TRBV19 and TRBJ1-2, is DGGITQSPKYLFRKEGQNVTLSCEQNLNHDAMYWYRQDPGQGLRLIYYSQIVNDFQKGDIAEGYSVSREKKESFPLTVTSAQKNPTAFYLCASSKQGGGYTFGSGTRLTVV.

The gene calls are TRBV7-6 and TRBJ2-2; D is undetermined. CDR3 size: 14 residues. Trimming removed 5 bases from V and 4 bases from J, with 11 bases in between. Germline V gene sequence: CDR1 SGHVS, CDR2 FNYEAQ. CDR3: CASSDTVSTGELFF. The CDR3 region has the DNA TGTGCCAGCAGCGATACAGTTTCCACCGGGGAGCTGTTTTTT.

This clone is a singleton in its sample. The CDR3 bases are TGTGCCAGCAGTCTCTCGAACTGGGCAGGGCGGAACACTGAAGCTTTCTTT. Translating gives CASSLSNWAGRNTEAFF. V is TRBV6-6 and J is TRBJ1-1, with D perhaps matching TRBD1 (5 bases). CDR3 length: 17 amino acids. Per germline, CDR1 MNHNY and CDR2 SVGAGI (reference sequence). The germline V and J ends were trimmed by 5 bases and 1 base, with 20 bases remaining between them.

CDR3 nucleotides: TGTGCCAGCAGCTTAGTTAATAGCAATCAGCCCCAGCATTTT. It translates to CASSLVNSNQPQHF. The chain employs TRBV7-4 and TRBJ1-5; D is unresolved. Trimming took off 1 base at V and 0 bases at J, with 4 bases between the two ends. CDR1 is SGHVT, CDR2 SQSDAQ, per germline. The CDR3 has 14 residues.

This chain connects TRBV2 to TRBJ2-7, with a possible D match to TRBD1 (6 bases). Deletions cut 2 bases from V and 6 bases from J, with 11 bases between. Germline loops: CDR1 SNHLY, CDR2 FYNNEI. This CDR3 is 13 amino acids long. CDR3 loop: CASSEQGMGEQYF. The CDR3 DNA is TGTGCCAGCAGTGAACAGGGGATGGGCGAGCAGTACTTC.

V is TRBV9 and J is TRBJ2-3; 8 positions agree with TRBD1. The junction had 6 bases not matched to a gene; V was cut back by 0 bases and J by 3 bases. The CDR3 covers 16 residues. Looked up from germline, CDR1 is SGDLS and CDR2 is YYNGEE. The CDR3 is CASSVDGQGITDTQYF. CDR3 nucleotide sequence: TGTGCCAGCAGCGTAGACGGACAGGGAATAACAGATACGCAGTATTTT.

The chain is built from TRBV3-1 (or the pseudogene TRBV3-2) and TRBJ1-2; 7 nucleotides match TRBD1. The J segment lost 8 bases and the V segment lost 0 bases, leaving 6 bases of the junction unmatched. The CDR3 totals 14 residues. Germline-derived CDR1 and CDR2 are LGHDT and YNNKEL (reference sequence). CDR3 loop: CASSQDHRGVGYTF. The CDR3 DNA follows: TGTGCCAGCAGCCAAGACCACAGGGGAGTCGGCTACACCTTC.

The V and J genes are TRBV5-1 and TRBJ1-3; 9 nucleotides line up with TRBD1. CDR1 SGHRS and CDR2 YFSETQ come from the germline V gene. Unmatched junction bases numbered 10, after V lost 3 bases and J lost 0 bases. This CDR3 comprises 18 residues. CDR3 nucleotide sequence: TGCGCCAGCAGCTCCTCCGGGACAGGGTATTACTCTGGAAACACCATATATTTT. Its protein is CASSSSGTGYYSGNTIYF.

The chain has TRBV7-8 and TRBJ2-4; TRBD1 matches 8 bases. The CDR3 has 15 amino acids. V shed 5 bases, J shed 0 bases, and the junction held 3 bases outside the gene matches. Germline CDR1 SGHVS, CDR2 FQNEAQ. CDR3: CASSTGGLAKNIQYF. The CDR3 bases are TGTGCCAGCAGCACAGGGGGGTTAGCCAAAAACATTCAGTACTTC.

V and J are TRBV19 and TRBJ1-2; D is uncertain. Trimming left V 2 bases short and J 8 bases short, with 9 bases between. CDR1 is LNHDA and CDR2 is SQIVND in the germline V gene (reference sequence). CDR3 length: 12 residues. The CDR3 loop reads CASSISSAGYTF. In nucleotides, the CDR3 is TGTGCCAGTAGTATAAGCAGCGCCGGCTACACCTTC.

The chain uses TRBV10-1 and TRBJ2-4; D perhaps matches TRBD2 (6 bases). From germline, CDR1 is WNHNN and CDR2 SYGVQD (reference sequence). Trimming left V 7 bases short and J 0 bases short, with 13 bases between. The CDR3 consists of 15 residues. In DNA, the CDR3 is TGCGCCAGCACCGGGACGGAGGGAGCCAAAAACATTCAGTACTTC. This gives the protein CASTGTEGAKNIQYF.